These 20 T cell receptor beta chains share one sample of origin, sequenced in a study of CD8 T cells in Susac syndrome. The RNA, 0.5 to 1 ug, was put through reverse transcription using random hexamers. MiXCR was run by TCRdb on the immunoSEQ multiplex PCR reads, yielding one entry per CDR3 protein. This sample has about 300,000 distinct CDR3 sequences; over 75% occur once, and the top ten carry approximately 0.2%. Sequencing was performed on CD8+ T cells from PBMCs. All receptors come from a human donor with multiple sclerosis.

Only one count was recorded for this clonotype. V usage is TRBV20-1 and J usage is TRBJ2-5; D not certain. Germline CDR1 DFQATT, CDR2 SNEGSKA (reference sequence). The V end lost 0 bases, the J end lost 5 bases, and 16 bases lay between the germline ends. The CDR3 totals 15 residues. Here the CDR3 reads CSARDVGGPWETQYF. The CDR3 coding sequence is TGCAGTGCTAGAGATGTCGGTGGTCCTTGGGAGACCCAGTACTTC.

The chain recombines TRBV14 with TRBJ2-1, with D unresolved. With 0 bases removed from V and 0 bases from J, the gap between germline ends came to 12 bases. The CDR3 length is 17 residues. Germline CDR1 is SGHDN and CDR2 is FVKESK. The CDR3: CASSQEDRGNSYNEQFF. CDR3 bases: TGTGCCAGCAGCCAAGAGGATCGAGGTAACTCCTACAATGAGCAGTTCTTC.

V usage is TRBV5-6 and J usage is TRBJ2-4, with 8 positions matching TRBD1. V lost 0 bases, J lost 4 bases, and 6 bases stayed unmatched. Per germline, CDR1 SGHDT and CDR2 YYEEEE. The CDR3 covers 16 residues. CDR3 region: CASSLAGRGPKNIQYF. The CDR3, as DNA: TGTGCCAGCAGCTTGGCCGGCAGGGGGCCAAAAAACATTCAGTACTTC.

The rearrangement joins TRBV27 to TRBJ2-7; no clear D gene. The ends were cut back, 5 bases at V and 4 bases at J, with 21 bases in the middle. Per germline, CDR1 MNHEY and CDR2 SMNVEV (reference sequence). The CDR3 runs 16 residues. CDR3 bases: TGTGCCAGCAGTACAAGACCCCTCCCGGCCCCTTACGAGCAGTACTTC. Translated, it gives CASSTRPLPAPYEQYF.

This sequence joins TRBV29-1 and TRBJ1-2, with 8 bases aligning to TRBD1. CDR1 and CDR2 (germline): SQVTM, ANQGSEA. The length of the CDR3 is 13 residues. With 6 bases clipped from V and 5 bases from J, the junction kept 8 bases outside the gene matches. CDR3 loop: CSVVDRGPYGYTF. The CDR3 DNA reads TGCAGCGTAGTTGACAGGGGACCTTATGGCTACACCTTC.

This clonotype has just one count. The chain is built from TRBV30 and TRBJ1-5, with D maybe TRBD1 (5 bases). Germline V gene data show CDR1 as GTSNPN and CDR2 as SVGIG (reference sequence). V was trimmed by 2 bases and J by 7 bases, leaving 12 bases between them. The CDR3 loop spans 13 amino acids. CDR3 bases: TGTGCCTGGAGTCCTGACGGGGGACAGCCCCAGCATTTT. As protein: CAWSPDGGQPQHF.

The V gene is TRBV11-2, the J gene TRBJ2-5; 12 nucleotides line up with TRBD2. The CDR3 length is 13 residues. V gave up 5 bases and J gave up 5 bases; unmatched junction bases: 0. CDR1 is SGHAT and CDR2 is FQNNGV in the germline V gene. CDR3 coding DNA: TGTGCCAGCAGCACTAGCGGGGGGGAGACCCAGTACTTC. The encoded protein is CASSTSGGETQYF.

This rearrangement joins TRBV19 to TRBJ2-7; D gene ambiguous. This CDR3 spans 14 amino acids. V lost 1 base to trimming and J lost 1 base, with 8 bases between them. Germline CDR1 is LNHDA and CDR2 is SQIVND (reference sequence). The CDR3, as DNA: TGTGCCAGTAGTATAGGTGCAGGATCCTACGAGCAGTACTTC. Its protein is CASSIGAGSYEQYF.

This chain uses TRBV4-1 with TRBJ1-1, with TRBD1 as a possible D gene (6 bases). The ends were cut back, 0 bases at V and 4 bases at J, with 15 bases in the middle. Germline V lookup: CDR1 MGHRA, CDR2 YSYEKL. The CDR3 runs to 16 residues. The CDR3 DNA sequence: TGCGCCAGCAGCCAAGAGCGCGGCACAGGGCCCACTGAAGCTTTCTTT. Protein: CASSQERGTGPTEAFF.

Written as DNA, the CDR3 is TGTGCCAGCAAAGTATCGGACTATGGCTACACCTTC. Its protein product is CASKVSDYGYTF. This chain joins TRBV12-3 or TRBV12-4 and TRBJ1-2; no clear D gene. V lost 7 bases and J lost 3, with 9 bases in between. There are 12 residues in the CDR3.

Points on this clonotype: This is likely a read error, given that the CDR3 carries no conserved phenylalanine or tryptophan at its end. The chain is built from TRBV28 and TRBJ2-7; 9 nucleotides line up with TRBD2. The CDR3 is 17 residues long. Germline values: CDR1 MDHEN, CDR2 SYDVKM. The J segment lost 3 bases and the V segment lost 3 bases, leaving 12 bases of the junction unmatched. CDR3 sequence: CASSFLVGSSGNYEQYL. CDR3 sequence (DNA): TGTGCCAGCAGTTTTTTGGTAGGGTCTAGCGGGAACTACGAGCAGTACCTC.

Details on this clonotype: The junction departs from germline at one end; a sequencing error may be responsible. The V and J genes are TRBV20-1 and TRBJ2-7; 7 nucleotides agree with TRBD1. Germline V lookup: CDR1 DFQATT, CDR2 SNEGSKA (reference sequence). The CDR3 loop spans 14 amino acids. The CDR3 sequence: CSARDGTAKYEQYF. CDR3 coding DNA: TGCAGTGCAAGAGACGGGACAGCCAAATACGAGCAGTACTTC.

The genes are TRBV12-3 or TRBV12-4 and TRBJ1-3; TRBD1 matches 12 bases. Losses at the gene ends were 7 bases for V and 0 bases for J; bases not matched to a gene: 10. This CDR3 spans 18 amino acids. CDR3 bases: TGTGCCAGCAACTATGGGACAGGGGGCCTTTACTCTGGAAACACCATATATTTT. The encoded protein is CASNYGTGGLYSGNTIYF.

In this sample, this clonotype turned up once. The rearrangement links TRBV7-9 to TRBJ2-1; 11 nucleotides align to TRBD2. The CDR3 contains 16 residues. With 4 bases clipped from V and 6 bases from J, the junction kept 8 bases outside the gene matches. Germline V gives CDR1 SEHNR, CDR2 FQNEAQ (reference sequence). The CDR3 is CASSSTLAGGPNEQFF. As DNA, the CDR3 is TGTGCCAGCAGCTCTACCCTAGCGGGGGGCCCCAATGAGCAGTTCTTC.

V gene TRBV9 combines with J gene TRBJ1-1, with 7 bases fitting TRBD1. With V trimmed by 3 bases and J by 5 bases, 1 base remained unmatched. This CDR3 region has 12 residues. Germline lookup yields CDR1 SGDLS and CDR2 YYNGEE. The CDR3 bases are TGTGCCAGCAGCGGGGACAGTACTGAAGCTTTCTTT. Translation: CASSGDSTEAFF.

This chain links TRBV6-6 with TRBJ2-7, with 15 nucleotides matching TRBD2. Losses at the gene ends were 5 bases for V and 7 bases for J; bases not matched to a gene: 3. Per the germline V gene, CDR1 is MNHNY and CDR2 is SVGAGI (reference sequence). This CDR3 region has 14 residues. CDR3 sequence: CASSRTSGRVEQYF. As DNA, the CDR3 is TGTGCCAGCAGTAGGACTAGCGGGAGGGTGGAGCAGTACTTC.

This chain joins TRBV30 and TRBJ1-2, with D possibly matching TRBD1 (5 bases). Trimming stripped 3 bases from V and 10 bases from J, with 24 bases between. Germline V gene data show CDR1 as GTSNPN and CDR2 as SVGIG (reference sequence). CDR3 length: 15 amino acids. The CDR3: CAWSPYTGTDRDYTF. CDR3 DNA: TGTGCCTGGAGCCCCTATACTGGGACGGACCGAGACTACACCTTC.

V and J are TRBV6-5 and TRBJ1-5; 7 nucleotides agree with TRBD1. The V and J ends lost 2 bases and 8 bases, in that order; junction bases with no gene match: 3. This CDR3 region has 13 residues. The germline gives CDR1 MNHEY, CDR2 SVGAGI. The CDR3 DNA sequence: TGTGCCAGCAGTTACCGGACAGGAGAGCCCCAGCATTTT. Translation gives CASSYRTGEPQHF.

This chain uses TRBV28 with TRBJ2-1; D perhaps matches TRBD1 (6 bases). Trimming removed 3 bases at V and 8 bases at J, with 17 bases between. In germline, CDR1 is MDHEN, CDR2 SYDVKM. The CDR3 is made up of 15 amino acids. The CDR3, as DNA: TGTGCCAGCAGTTTTTGGACGAACGAGGGGGATGAGCAGTTCTTC. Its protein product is CASSFWTNEGDEQFF.

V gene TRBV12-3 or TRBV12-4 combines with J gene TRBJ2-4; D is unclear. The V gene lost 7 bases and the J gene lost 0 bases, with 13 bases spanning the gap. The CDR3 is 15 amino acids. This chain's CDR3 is CASTRADLAKNIQYF. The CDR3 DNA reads TGTGCCAGCACAAGGGCAGACCTAGCCAAAAACATTCAGTACTTC.